This TCR beta chain appears in the sequencing data of a study of cytomegalovirus exposure and HLA in healthy donors. Comments on this clone: Antigen unknown.

The PCR had 60 Vbeta and 13 Jbeta primers. Assay: immunoSEQ multiplex PCR; the TCRdb copy retains only in-frame clones and omits some. The sample has more than 100,000 clones; approximately 82% are singletons. The CDR3 is 19 amino acids. V trimming: 2 bases; J trimming: 3 bases; junction bases outside the gene matches: 9. Looked up from germline, CDR1 is SEHNR and CDR2 is FQNEAQ (reference sequence). Points from the study as a whole: An analysis that came later showed most CMV-associated TCR beta chains appearing HLA-restricted.

The V and J genes are TRBV7-9 and TRBJ2-2, with 13 bases lining up with TRBD2. Sequencing input: PBMCs. The receptor was derived from a man in his forties in good health and CMV-seronegative. CDR3 loop: CASSLSGTSGEKYTGELFF. For the CDR3, the DNA is TGTGCCAGCAGCTTATCCGGGACTAGCGGGGAAAAGTACACCGGGGAGCTGTTTTTT.